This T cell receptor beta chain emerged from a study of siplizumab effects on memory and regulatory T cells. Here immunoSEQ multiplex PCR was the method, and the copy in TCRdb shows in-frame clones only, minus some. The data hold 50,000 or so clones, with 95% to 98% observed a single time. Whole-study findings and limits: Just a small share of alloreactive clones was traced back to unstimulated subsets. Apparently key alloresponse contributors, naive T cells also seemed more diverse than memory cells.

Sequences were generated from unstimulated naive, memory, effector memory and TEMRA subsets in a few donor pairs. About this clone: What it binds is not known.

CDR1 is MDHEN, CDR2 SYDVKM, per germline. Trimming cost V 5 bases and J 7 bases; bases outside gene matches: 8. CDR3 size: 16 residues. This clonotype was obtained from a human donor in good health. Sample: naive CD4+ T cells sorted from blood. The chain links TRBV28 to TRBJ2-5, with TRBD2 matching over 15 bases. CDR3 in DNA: TGTGCCAGCAGTACAATGGGACTAGCGGGGGGAGGGACCCAGTACTTC. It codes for CASSTMGLAGGGTQYF.